The subject of this entry is one T cell receptor beta chain. Both TCRalpha and TCRbeta chains were reverse transcribed with V-gene-specific primers. It was with a constant-region primer and a V-primer adapter that TCRs were amplified over approximately 18 PCR cycles. MiXCR, applied by TCRdb to the reads, yields one record per CDR3 protein. The sample includes 60,000 to 90,000 distinct CDR3 sequences, around 31% seen only once; the top ten take 11%. This CDR3 has 18 residues. Germline-derived CDR1 and CDR2 are WSHSY and SAAADI. V shed 3 bases, J shed 0 bases, and the junction held 7 bases outside the gene matches. These data come from a study of low-dose radiotherapy and immunotherapy resistance in tumors. Study summary: Cohort 2 received 1 Gy per fraction every two weeks, totaling 13 Gy over 26 weeks. Ipilimumab 1 mg/kg every six weeks, together with nivolumab 240 mg every two weeks, was given intravenously to patients. Patients took aspirin (300 mg orally, daily) for four cycles beginning at cycle 1 day 1.

As for time point: before trial treatment. Donors, who were enrolled in a single-arm phase I dose-escalation trial, received nivolumab, ipilimumab, aspirin, low-dose cyclophosphamide and low-dose radiotherapy. The receptor was derived from a female donor with ovarian cancer. Sample: PBMCs, taken before treatment. The J gene is TRBJ2-3, the V gene TRBV10-2; 12 bases align to TRBD2. CDR3 sequence: CASSDLTSGGPSTDTQYF. Written as DNA, the CDR3 is TGCGCCAGCAGTGATTTGACTAGCGGGGGACCGAGCACAGATACGCAGTATTTT.